The source of this T cell receptor beta chain is a study of naive and memory T cell subsets. Notes on this clonotype: Its antigen remains unknown.

The length of the CDR3 is 13 residues. Germline V gives CDR1 SEHNR, CDR2 FQNEAQ (reference sequence). The V and J ends lost 5 bases and 6 bases respectively, with 14 bases between them. CMV status came from CD4+ T cell IFNgamma after overnight CMV lysate stimulation of fresh PBMCs. Study outcomes and limitations: Especially in CD8 cells, naive repertoires contained a few larger clonotypes, possibly CD45RA-re-expressing memory cells.

An equimolar mix of two oligonucleotides served as the beta constant-region primer for TRBC1 and TRBC2. Nested alpha and beta constant-region primers with the SP2 primer drove four PCR rounds on ligated cDNA. Via MiXCR, TCRdb re-called the UMI-ligation and nested PCR reads, giving one row per CDR3 protein. Of roughly 99,000 distinct CDR3 sequences in the sample, 11% were seen once. V is TRBV7-9 and J is TRBJ2-7; TRBD1 is a possible D gene (6 bases). The sequenced sample consisted of naive CD4+ T cells from blood. This TCR was sampled from a human donor in good health. The CDR3 nucleotides read TGTGCCAGCAGCCCTGGACAGCGAGTCGAGCAGTACTTC. Translating it yields CASSPGQRVEQYF.